Presented here are 9 T cell receptor beta chains from one specimen sequenced in a study of STAT3 mutations in large granular lymphocyte leukemia. Findings and limits, study-wide: Every T-LGLL patient had at least one immunodominant TCRbeta clonotype.

Their antigens are not known. The method was immunoSEQ multiplex PCR; TCRdb's version includes in-frame clones alone and lacks a portion of them. The repertoire includes more than 2,500 clones, around 40% of them detected once, and about three fifths sits in the top ten. Sequencing was performed on peripheral blood mononuclear cells. These receptors all stem from a middle-aged man with T-cell large granular lymphocyte leukemia. Some clones in this sample may be carry-over from other donors' samples.

The chain carries TRBV5-1 and TRBJ2-3; 7 nucleotides align to TRBD1. With 4 bases clipped from V and 6 bases from J, the junction kept 8 bases outside the gene matches. The germline CDR1 and CDR2 sequences are SGHRS and YFSETQ. The CDR3 spans 14 residues. DNA of the CDR3: TGCGCCAGCAGCATCGGGACAGCCCCCGATACGCAGTATTTT. Residues: CASSIGTAPDTQYF.

This chain connects TRBV5-1 to TRBJ1-1, with TRBD1 matching over 11 bases. Trimming cost V 1 base and J 4 bases; bases outside gene matches: 3. CDR3 length equals 15 residues. Germline CDR1 SGHRS, CDR2 YFSETQ. CDR3 loop: CASSLLGTGGTEAFF. The CDR3 region has the DNA TGCGCCAGCAGCTTGTTGGGGACAGGGGGCACTGAAGCTTTCTTT.

This rearrangement joins TRBV7-9 to TRBJ2-7; possibly TRBD1 for D (6 bases). In germline, CDR1 is SEHNR, CDR2 FQNEAQ (reference sequence). Between the trimmed V and J ends, which lost 5 bases and 5 bases, there was a span of 19 bases. CDR3 size: 15 residues. The CDR3 reads CASSPTGMGMDEQYF. CDR3 nucleotides: TGTGCCAGCAGCCCCACAGGGATGGGTATGGACGAGCAGTACTTC.

The V call is TRBV7-9, the J call TRBJ2-7; D possibly corresponds to TRBD1 (6 bases). Deletions cut 3 bases from V and 1 base from J, with 7 bases between. Per germline, CDR1 SEHNR and CDR2 FQNEAQ (reference sequence). CDR3 length: 13 residues. This CDR3 reads CASSFGQSYEQYF. The DNA for the CDR3 is TGTGCCAGCAGCTTTGGACAGTCCTACGAGCAGTACTTC. Complete variable domain (other parts from reference TRBV7-9 and TRBJ2-7): DTGVSQNPRHKITKRGQNVTFRCDPISEHNRLYWYRQTLGQGPEFLTYFQNEAQLEKSRLLSDRFSAERPKGSFSTLEIQRTEQGDSAMYLCASSFGQSYEQYFGPGTRLTVT.

The rearrangement uses TRBV18 and TRBJ1-4; possible D gene TRBD1, 6 bases. This CDR3 is built from 14 residues. Germline lookup yields CDR1 KGHSH and CDR2 LQKENI. Trimming removed 6 bases at V and 8 bases at J, with 16 bases between. The CDR3 region is CASSTGGLGEKLFF. DNA for the CDR3: TGTGCCAGCTCCACCGGGGGGCTCGGGGAAAAACTGTTTTTT. Complete variable domain (other parts from reference TRBV18 and TRBJ1-4): NAGVMQNPRHLVRRRGQEARLRCSPMKGHSHVYWYRQLPEEGLKFMVYLQKENIIDESGMPKERFSAEFPKEGPSILRIQQVVRGDSAAYFCASSTGGLGEKLFFGSGTQLSVL.

This clone has only a few counts. The chain is built from TRBV4-2 and TRBJ2-3; a possible D gene is TRBD2 (6 bases). The length of the CDR3 is 16 residues. Germline V gene data show CDR1 as LGHNA and CDR2 as YNFKEQ. V was trimmed by 4 bases and J by 6 bases, leaving 20 bases between them. The CDR3 DNA follows: TGTGCCAGCAGCCGAGAGACTAGTTCTTGGGGTGATACGCAGTATTTT. This codes for CASSRETSSWGDTQYF.

In its sample, this clone was seen a few times. This sequence may be a read error, since a much larger clone differs from it by one base. CDR3 DNA: TGTGCCAGCAGCTTGGGGGGCCTGAGGGTCGGCTACACCTTC. Amino acids: CASSLGGLRVGYTF. The chain carries TRBV9 and TRBJ1-2; a possible D gene is TRBD1 (6 bases). Per the germline V gene, CDR1 is SGDLS and CDR2 is YYNGEE. CDR3 size: 14 residues. V lost 4 bases, J lost 8 bases, and 18 bases lay in between.

The V call is TRBV4-3, the J call TRBJ2-7, with D uncertain. Germline-derived CDR1 and CDR2 are LGHNA and YSLEER. V lost 0 bases and J lost 7, with 19 bases in between. The CDR3 runs 16 residues. CDR3 loop: CASSQDIRSIAREQYF. The CDR3 region has the DNA TGCGCCAGCAGCCAAGATATAAGGTCTATCGCCCGAGAGCAGTACTTC.

This clone showed up just a few times. The V and J genes are TRBV5-4 and TRBJ1-5; TRBD1 matches 7 bases. CDR1 and CDR2 (germline): SGHNT, YYREEE (reference sequence). V trimming: 0 bases; J trimming: 6 bases; junction bases outside the gene matches: 6. The CDR3 sequence is 15 residues long. The CDR3 sequence: CASSLDGQGVQPQHF. CDR3 sequence (DNA): TGTGCCAGCAGCTTGGATGGGCAGGGGGTTCAGCCCCAGCATTTT.